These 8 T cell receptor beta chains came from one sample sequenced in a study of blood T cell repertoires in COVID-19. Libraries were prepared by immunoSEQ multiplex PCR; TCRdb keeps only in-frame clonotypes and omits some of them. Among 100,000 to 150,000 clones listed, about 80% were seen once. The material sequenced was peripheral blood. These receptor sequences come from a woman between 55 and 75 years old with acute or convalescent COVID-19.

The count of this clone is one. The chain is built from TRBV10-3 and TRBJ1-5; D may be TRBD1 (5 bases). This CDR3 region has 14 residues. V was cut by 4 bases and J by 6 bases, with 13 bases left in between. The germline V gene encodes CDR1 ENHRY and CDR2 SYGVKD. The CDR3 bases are TGTGCCATCAGTGCTAAAGGGGCAGGTCAGCCCCAGCATTTT. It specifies CAISAKGAGQPQHF.

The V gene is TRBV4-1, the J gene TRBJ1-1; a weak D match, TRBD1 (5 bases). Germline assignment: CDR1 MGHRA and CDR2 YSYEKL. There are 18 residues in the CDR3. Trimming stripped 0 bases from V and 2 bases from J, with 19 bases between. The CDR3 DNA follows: TGCGCCAGCAGCCAAGATGGGGATACCGACAGCATAAACACTGAAGCTTTCTTT. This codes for CASSQDGDTDSINTEAFF.

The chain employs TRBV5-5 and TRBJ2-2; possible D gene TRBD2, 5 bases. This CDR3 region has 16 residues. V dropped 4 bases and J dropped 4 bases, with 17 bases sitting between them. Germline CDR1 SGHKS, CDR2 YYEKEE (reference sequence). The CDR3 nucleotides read TGTGCCAGCAGCCCTTCAGTCGGGCTAGCCACCGGGGAGCTGTTTTTT. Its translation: CASSPSVGLATGELFF.

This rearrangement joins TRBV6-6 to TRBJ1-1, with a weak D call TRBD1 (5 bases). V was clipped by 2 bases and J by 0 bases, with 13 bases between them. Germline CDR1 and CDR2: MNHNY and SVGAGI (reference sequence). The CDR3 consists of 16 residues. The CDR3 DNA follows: TGTGCCAGCAGTTACGATCTGGGGGGGATGAACACTGAAGCTTTCTTT. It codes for CASSYDLGGMNTEAFF.

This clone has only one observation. The CDR3 nucleotides read TGTGCCAGTAGTATAGGGCCTGGGGGGAAAACAGATACGCAGTATTTT. Its translation: CASSIGPGGKTDTQYF. The V call is TRBV19, the J call TRBJ2-3; D perhaps matches TRBD2 (6 bases). With 1 base removed from V and 3 bases from J, the gap between germline ends came to 14 bases. Germline V gives CDR1 LNHDA, CDR2 SQIVND (reference sequence). The length of the CDR3 is 16 residues.

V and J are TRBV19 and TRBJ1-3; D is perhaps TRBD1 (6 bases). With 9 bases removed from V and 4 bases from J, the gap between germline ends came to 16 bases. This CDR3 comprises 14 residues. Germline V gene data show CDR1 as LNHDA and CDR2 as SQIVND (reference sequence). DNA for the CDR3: TGTGCCAGCACAGGGTACGCGAAAGGAAACACCATATATTTT. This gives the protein CASTGYAKGNTIYF.

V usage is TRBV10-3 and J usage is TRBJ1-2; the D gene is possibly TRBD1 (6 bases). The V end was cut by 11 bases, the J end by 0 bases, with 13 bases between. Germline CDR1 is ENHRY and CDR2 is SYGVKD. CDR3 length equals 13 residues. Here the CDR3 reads CASRTETNYGYTF. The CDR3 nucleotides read TGTGCCTCACGGACAGAGACTAACTATGGCTACACCTTC.

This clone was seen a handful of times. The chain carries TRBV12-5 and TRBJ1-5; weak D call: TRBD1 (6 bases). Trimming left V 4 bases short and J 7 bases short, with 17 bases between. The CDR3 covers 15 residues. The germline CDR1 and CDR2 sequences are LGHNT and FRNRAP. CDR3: CASGSTLDSQQPQHF. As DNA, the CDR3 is TGTGCTAGTGGTTCCACCTTGGACAGTCAACAGCCCCAGCATTTT.